This T cell receptor (beta chain) was captured in a study of T cell responses to AZD1222 COVID-19 vaccine. Produced via immunoSEQ multiplex PCR; TCRdb's table is partial and in-frame only. Altogether about 120,000 clones are present, about 91% being singletons, with the ten largest covering more than 1.5%. This CDR3 contains 15 residues. Germline CDR1 MDHEN, CDR2 SYDVKM. V lost 8 bases, J lost 4 bases, and 6 bases stayed unmatched. The TCR was taken from an adult who received the AZD1222 COVID-19 vaccine. Sequencing used peripheral blood, obtained 28 days after the second AZD1222 dose. The chain is built from TRBV28 and TRBJ2-3, with 13 bases identical to TRBD2. Written as DNA, the CDR3 is TGTGCCAGCCTCCGGACTAGCGGGAGCCCAGATACGCAGTATTTT. Its translation is CASLRTSGSPDTQYF.